This is a list of T cell receptor beta chains from one sample in a study of vaccination and CD4 T cells after COVID-19. MiXCR, run by TCRdb on the PCR reads, gives a single entry per CDR3 protein. The table records over 11,000 distinct CDR3 sequences, about 24% of them present only once. No antigen has been assigned to these receptors. Material: CD4+ T cells from blood, cultured in vitro, obtained after SARS-CoV-2 vaccination. The source is a human donor who had recovered from COVID-19. CDR3s include the opening cysteine and the closing phenylalanine or tryptophan. The order of the fields is CDR3 protein, CDR3 DNA, clone size, V gene, J gene, D gene. A D gene is named only where the DNA matches it firmly. Size is omitted from some rows. Given values are once, few, many or a class for expanded clones.

CDR3: CASRQGTSGANVLTF
DNA: TGTGCCTCCAGACAGGGAACCTCTGGGGCCAACGTCCTGACTTTC
size: .
V: TRBV19
J: TRBJ2-6
D: TRBD1

CDR3: CASSEPTGAEAFF
DNA: TGCGCCAGCAGTGAACCGACAGGGGCTGAAGCTTTCTTT
size: .
V: TRBV10-2
J: TRBJ1-1
D: TRBD1

CDR3: CASSLISGSDRMKRYGYTF
DNA: TGTGCCAGCAGTTTAATATCAGGCTCAGACAGGATGAAGAGGTATGGCTACACCTTC
size: few
V: TRBV12-3/TRBV12-4
J: TRBJ1-2
D: .

CDR3: CASSQEVETGDATNEKLFF
DNA: TGTGCCAGCAGCCAAGAAGTGGAGACAGGGGACGCGACTAATGAAAAACTGTTTTTT
size: once
V: TRBV4-2
J: TRBJ1-4
D: TRBD1

CDR3: CASSEWAISTNTEAFF
DNA: TGTGCCAGCAGTGAATGGGCGATTTCCACGAACACTGAAGCTTTCTTT
size: few
V: TRBV25-1
J: TRBJ1-1
D: .

CDR3: CASSIGGQSHGYTF
DNA: TGTGCCAGTAGTATAGGGGGACAGAGCCATGGCTACACCTTC
size: .
V: TRBV19
J: TRBJ1-2
D: TRBD1

CDR3: CASRSFQGNQPQHF
DNA: TGTGCCAGCAGGAGTTTTCAGGGCAATCAGCCCCAGCATTTT
size: few
V: TRBV2
J: TRBJ1-5
D: .

CDR3: CASSVNYGYTF
DNA: TGCGCCAGCAGTGTTAACTATGGCTACACCTTC
size: .
V: TRBV10-2
J: TRBJ1-2
D: .

CDR3: CASSADRRAAGYTF
DNA: TGTGCCAGCAGTGCCGACCGGAGGGCAGCTGGCTACACCTTC
size: few
V: TRBV6-1
J: TRBJ1-2
D: .

CDR3: CASSYRDPRGEQFF
DNA: TGTGCCAGCAGTTACCGGGACCCCCGGGGTGAGCAGTTCTTC
size: few
V: TRBV6-5
J: TRBJ2-1
D: .

CDR3: CASSFSVTTEEQYF
DNA: TGCGCCAGCAGCTTCAGCGTAACTACTGAGGAGCAGTACTTC
size: .
V: TRBV5-1
J: TRBJ2-7
D: .

CDR3: CASSLGISTDTQYF
DNA: TGTGCCAGCAGTTTGGGCATAAGCACAGATACGCAGTATTTT
size: .
V: TRBV12-3/TRBV12-4
J: TRBJ2-3
D: .

CDR3: CASSKVDHHTDTQYF
DNA: TGTGCCAGCAGCAAAGTCGACCATCACACAGATACGCAGTATTTT
size: .
V: TRBV21-1
J: TRBJ2-3
D: .

CDR3: CASSEISGNTIYF
DNA: TGTGCCAGCAGTGAAATCTCTGGAAACACCATATATTTT
size: .
V: TRBV28
J: TRBJ1-3
D: .

CDR3: CASLRDRYYNEQFF
DNA: TGTGCCAGCCTCCGGGACAGGTACTACAATGAGCAGTTCTTC
size: .
V: TRBV5-5
J: TRBJ2-1
D: TRBD1

CDR3: CASSYMAGELFF
DNA: TGTGCCAGCAGTTATATGGCCGGGGAGCTGTTTTTT
size: few
V: TRBV6-5
J: TRBJ2-2
D: .

CDR3: CAWIRGNTGELFF
DNA: TGTGCCTGGATCAGGGGGAACACCGGGGAGCTGTTTTTT
size: .
V: TRBV30
J: TRBJ2-2
D: .

CDR3: CSARAWASRQNNEQFF
DNA: TGCAGTGCTAGAGCGTGGGCCTCACGACAAAACAATGAGCAGTTCTTC
size: few
V: TRBV20-1
J: TRBJ2-1
D: .

CDR3: CASSIGTASSNQPQHF
DNA: TGTGCCAGTAGTATCGGGACAGCCTCTAGCAATCAGCCCCAGCATTTT
size: medium-sized
V: TRBV19
J: TRBJ1-5
D: TRBD1

CDR3: CASSYPVGGGVPLHF
DNA: TGTGCCAGCAGTTACCCTGTGGGAGGAGGAGTACCCCTCCACTTT
size: few
V: TRBV6-2/TRBV6-3
J: TRBJ1-6
D: .

CDR3: CASSYRRVTGELFF
DNA: TGTGCCAGCAGTTACAGACGGGTCACCGGGGAGCTGTTTTTT
size: few
V: TRBV6-5
J: TRBJ2-2
D: .

CDR3: CASSLSHGVQPQHF
DNA: TGTGCCAGCAGCCTCTCCCACGGGGTGCAGCCCCAGCATTTT
size: .
V: TRBV28
J: TRBJ1-5
D: .

CDR3: CASSLGRLAGEINEQFF
DNA: TGTGCCAGCAGCTTGGGAAGGCTAGCGGGAGAAATCAATGAGCAGTTCTTC
size: .
V: TRBV5-4
J: TRBJ2-1
D: TRBD2

CDR3: CASSLTPNSNQPQHF
DNA: TGTGCCAGCAGCTTAACACCCAATAGCAATCAGCCCCAGCATTTT
size: .
V: TRBV11-2
J: TRBJ1-5
D: .

CDR3: CSASVEMTQYF
DNA: TGCAGTGCTAGTGTAGAAATGACGCAGTATTTT
size: few
V: TRBV20-1
J: TRBJ2-3
D: .

CDR3: CASSKRTGKVDGYTF
DNA: TGTGCCAGCAGCAAAAGGACAGGAAAGGTGGATGGCTACACCTTC
size: .
V: TRBV5-6
J: TRBJ1-2
D: TRBD1

CDR3: CASSATNRGLGEGYGYTF
DNA: TGTGCCAGTAGTGCCACTAACAGGGGGCTCGGTGAGGGCTATGGCTACACCTTC
size: few
V: TRBV19
J: TRBJ1-2
D: TRBD1

CDR3: CATSDPLTEQFF
DNA: TGTGCCACCAGTGACCCGCTCACTGAGCAGTTCTTC
size: .
V: TRBV24-1
J: TRBJ2-1
D: .

CDR3: CASSPRTGRQFF
DNA: TGTGCCAGCAGCCCCCGGACAGGGCGGCAGTTCTTC
size: .
V: TRBV11-3
J: TRBJ2-1
D: TRBD1

CDR3: CASTLANYGYTF
DNA: TGTGCCAGCACACTCGCTAACTATGGCTACACCTTC
size: few
V: TRBV2
J: TRBJ1-2
D: .

CDR3: CATILAVAGLSEQFF
DNA: TGTGCCACCATCCTAGCGGTAGCGGGATTAAGTGAGCAGTTCTTC
size: .
V: TRBV6-1
J: TRBJ2-1
D: TRBD2

CDR3: CASRGTGQNTEAFF
DNA: TGTGCCAGCAGGGGGACAGGTCAGAACACTGAAGCTTTCTTT
size: .
V: TRBV6-2/TRBV6-3
J: TRBJ1-1
D: TRBD1

CDR3: CASSLYSALETQYF
DNA: TGTGCCAGCAGTCTCTACAGTGCCCTAGAGACCCAGTACTTC
size: few
V: TRBV28
J: TRBJ2-5
D: .

CDR3: CASSPGTGPMGTEAFF
DNA: TGCGCCAGCAGCCCCGGGACAGGGCCGATGGGGACTGAAGCTTTCTTT
size: .
V: TRBV10-1
J: TRBJ1-1
D: TRBD1

CDR3: CASSPRFTANYGYTF
DNA: TGTGCCAGCAGCCCCAGATTTACAGCAAACTATGGCTACACCTTC
size: .
V: TRBV7-2
J: TRBJ1-2
D: .

CDR3: CASRGSANYGYTF
DNA: TGTGCCAGCAGAGGCTCAGCTAACTATGGCTACACCTTC
size: .
V: TRBV5-6
J: TRBJ1-2
D: .

CDR3: CSAGLRMLNTEAFF
DNA: TGCAGTGCCGGATTACGAATGCTGAACACTGAAGCTTTCTTT
size: .
V: TRBV20-1
J: TRBJ1-1
D: .

CDR3: CASSQESTAGNVVNSPLHF
DNA: TGCGCCAGCAGTCAAGAGTCGACGGCGGGGAATGTGGTAAATTCACCCCTCCACTTT
size: .
V: TRBV23-1
J: TRBJ1-6
D: .

CDR3: CASSLSAYPSDEQFF
DNA: TGTGCCAGCAGCTTATCGGCCTACCCCAGCGATGAGCAGTTCTTC
size: .
V: TRBV7-2
J: TRBJ2-1
D: .

CDR3: CASSRQDYEQFF
DNA: TGTGCCAGCAGCCGACAGGATTATGAGCAGTTCTTC
size: .
V: TRBV7-2
J: TRBJ2-1
D: .

CDR3: CASSAQAGGGYEQYF
DNA: TGTGCCAGCAGCGCCCAGGCAGGGGGTGGCTACGAGCAGTACTTC
size: few
V: TRBV5-4
J: TRBJ2-7
D: TRBD1

CDR3: CSARGGGSSYNEQFF
DNA: TGCAGTGCTAGAGGAGGAGGGAGCTCCTACAATGAGCAGTTCTTC
size: .
V: TRBV20-1
J: TRBJ2-1
D: .

CDR3: CASSDRGGQPQHF
DNA: TGTGCCAGCAGTGACAGGGGAGGTCAGCCCCAGCATTTT
size: .
V: TRBV2
J: TRBJ1-5
D: .

CDR3: CASSLARGALNTEAFF
DNA: TGTGCCAGCAGCTTAGCGCGGGGGGCACTGAACACTGAAGCTTTCTTT
size: few
V: TRBV7-9
J: TRBJ1-1
D: .

CDR3: CASGDREETQYF
DNA: TGTGCCAGCGGGGACAGAGAAGAGACCCAGTACTTC
size: .
V: TRBV9
J: TRBJ2-5
D: TRBD1

CDR3: CSANPYGTSGIGQYF
DNA: TGCAGTGCTAACCCATACGGGACTAGCGGGATCGGGCAGTACTTC
size: few
V: TRBV20-1
J: TRBJ2-7
D: TRBD2

CDR3: CSALIRENQPQHF
DNA: TGCAGTGCTCTTATCAGGGAAAATCAGCCCCAGCATTTT
size: medium-sized
V: TRBV20-1
J: TRBJ1-5
D: .

CDR3: CASSPRGGSSEQYF
DNA: TGCGCCAGCAGTCCCCGGGGCGGGAGCTCCGAGCAGTACTTC
size: few
V: TRBV10-1
J: TRBJ2-7
D: TRBD2

CDR3: CASSLVYGGGEKLFF
DNA: TGTGCCAGCAGCTTGGTATACGGAGGGGGAGAAAAACTGTTTTTT
size: .
V: TRBV7-2
J: TRBJ1-4
D: .

CDR3: CASSLDGEGVQYF
DNA: TGCGCCAGCAGCTTGGACGGGGAAGGGGTGCAGTACTTC
size: .
V: TRBV5-1
J: TRBJ2-7
D: .

CDR3: CAWRAATGPSDGYTF
DNA: TGTGCCTGGAGGGCTGCGACAGGGCCCAGTGATGGCTACACCTTC
size: few
V: TRBV30
J: TRBJ1-2
D: TRBD1

CDR3: CSARSWDRDVHEQYF
DNA: TGCAGTGCTAGGAGTTGGGACAGGGACGTCCACGAGCAGTACTTC
size: few
V: TRBV20-1
J: TRBJ2-7
D: TRBD1

CDR3: CASSQDPGQGQNIQYF
DNA: TGCGCCAGCAGCCAAGATCCTGGACAGGGCCAAAACATTCAGTACTTC
size: .
V: TRBV4-3
J: TRBJ2-4
D: TRBD1